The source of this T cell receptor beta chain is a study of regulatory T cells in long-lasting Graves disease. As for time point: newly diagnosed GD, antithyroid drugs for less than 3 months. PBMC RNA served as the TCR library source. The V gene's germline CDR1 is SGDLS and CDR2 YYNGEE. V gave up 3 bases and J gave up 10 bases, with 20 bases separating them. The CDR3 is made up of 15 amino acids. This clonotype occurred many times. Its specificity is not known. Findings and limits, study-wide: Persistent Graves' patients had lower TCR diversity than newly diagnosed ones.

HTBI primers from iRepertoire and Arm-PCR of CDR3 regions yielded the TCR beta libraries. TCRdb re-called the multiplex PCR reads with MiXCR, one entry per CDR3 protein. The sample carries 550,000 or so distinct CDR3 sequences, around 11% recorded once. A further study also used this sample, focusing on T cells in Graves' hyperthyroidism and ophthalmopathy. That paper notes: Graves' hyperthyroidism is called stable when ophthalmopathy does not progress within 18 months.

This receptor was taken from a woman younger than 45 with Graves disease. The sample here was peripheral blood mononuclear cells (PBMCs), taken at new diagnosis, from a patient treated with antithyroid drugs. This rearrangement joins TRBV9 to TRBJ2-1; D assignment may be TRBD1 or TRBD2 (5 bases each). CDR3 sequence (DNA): TGTGCCAGCAGCGAACGGGACCCAACGATCGCGGAGCAGTTCTTC. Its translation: CASSERDPTIAEQFF.